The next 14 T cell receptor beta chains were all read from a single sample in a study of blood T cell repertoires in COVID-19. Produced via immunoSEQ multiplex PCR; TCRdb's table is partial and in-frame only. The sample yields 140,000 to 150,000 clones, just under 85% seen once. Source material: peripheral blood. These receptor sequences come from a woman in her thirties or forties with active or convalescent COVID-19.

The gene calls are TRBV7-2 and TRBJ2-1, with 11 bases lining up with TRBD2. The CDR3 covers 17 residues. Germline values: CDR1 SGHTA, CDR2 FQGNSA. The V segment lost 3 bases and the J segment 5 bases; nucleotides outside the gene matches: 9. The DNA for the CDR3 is TGTGCCAGCAGCTTTCCTTACGGGACTAGCGGTAACAATGAGCAGTTCTTC. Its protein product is CASSFPYGTSGNNEQFF.

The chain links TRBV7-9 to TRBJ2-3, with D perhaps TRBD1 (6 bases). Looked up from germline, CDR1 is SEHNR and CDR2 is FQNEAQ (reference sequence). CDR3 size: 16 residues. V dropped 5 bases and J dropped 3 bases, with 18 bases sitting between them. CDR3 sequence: CASSRQGTSQTDTQYF. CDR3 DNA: TGTGCCAGCAGCCGTCAAGGGACATCACAAACAGATACGCAGTATTTT.

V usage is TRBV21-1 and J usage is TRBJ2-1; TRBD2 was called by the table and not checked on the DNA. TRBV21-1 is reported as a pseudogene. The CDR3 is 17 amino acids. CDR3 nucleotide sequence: TGTGCCAGCAGCAAAGGACTAGCGGGGGGGAACGACGTTGAGCAGTTCTTC. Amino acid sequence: CASSKGLAGGNDVEQFF.

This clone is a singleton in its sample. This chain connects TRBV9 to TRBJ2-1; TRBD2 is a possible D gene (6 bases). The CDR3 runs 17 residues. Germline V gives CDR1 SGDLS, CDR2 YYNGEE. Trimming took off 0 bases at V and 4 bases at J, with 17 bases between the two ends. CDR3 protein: CASSVEAPDGRYNEQFF. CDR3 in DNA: TGTGCCAGCAGCGTAGAGGCCCCGGACGGGAGATACAATGAGCAGTTCTTC.

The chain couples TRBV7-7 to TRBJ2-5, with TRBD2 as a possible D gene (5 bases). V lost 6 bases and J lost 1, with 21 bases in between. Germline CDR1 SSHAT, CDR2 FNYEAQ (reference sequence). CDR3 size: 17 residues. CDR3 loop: CASSKAAEGEFQETQYF. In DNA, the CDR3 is TGTGCCAGCAGTAAGGCCGCTGAGGGAGAGTTCCAAGAGACCCAGTACTTC.

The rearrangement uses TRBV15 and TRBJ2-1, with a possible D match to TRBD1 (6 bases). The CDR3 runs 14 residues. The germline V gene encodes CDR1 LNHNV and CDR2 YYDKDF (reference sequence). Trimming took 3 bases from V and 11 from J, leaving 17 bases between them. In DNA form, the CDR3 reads TGTGCCACCAGCAGCTCCTTAGGGGGTCTCAAGCAGTTCTTC. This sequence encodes CATSSSLGGLKQFF.

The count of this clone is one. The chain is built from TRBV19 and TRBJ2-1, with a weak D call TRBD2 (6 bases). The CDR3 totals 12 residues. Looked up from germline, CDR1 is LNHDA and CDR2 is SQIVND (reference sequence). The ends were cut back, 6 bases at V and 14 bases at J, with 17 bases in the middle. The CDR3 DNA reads TGTGCCAGTAGACTACCCGGGACTTCCAAGTTCTTC. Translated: CASRLPGTSKFF.

This CDR3 reads CASSPRTGPSPLHF. CDR3 bases: TGTGCCAGCAGCCCTCGGACAGGCCCATCACCCCTCCACTTT. The rearrangement links TRBV3-1 (or the pseudogene TRBV3-2) to TRBJ1-6, with 7 bases lining up with TRBD1. V lost 4 bases and J lost 10; bases outside the gene matches: 7. Germline CDR1 is LGHDT and CDR2 is YNNKEL (reference sequence). The CDR3 length is 14 residues.

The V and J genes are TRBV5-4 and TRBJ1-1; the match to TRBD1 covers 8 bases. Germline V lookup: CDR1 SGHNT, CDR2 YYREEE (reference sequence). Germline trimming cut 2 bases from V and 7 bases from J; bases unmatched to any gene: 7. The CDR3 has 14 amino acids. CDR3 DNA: TGTGCCAGCAGCTTATTCATCACAGGGGGTGAAGCTTTCTTT. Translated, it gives CASSLFITGGEAFF.

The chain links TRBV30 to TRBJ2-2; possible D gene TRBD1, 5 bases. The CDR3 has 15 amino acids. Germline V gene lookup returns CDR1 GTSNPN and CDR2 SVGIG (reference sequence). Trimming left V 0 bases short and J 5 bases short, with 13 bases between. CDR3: CAWSVPPTETGELFF. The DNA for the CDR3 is TGTGCCTGGAGTGTACCCCCGACAGAGACCGGGGAGCTGTTTTTT.

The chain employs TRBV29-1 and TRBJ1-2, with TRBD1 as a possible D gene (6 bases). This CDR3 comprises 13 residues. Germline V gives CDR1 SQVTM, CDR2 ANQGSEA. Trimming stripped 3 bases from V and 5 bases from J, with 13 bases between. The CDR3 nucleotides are TGCAGCGTTGAGACGCAGAGGGGGTATGGCTACACCTTC. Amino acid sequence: CSVETQRGYGYTF.

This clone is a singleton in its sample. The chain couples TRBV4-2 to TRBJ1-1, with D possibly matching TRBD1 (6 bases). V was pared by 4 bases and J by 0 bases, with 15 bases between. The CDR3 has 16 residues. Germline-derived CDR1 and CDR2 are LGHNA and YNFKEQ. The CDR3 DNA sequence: TGTGCCAGCAGCCTTGGACAGCCGCCTTTGAACACTGAAGCTTTCTTT. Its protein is CASSLGQPPLNTEAFF.

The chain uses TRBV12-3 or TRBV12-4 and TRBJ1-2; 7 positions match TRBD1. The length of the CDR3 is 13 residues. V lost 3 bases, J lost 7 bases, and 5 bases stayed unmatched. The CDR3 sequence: CASSFQGGSGYTF. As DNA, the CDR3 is TGTGCCAGCAGTTTCCAAGGGGGCAGTGGCTACACCTTC.

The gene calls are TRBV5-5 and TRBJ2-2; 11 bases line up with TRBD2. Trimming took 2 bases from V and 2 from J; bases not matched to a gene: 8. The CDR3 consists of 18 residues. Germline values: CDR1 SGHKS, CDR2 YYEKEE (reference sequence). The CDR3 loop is CASSLIPGLAANTGELFF. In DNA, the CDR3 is TGTGCCAGCAGCTTAATCCCGGGACTAGCGGCCAACACCGGGGAGCTGTTTTTT.